These T cell receptor beta chains were read from a single sample in a study of cytomegalovirus exposure and HLA in healthy donors. TCRdb's table, derived via immunoSEQ multiplex PCR, lists solely in-frame clones and lacks some. This table holds 150,000 to 200,000 clones, roughly 60% found once. Sequenced: PBMCs. The receptors come from a man in his forties in good health and CMV-seronegative. CDR3s include the opening cysteine and the closing phenylalanine or tryptophan. Fields, in order: V gene, CDR3 protein.

TRBV28 | CATFGRRAYEQYF
TRBV28 | CASSALGQVYNEQFF
TRBV7-6 | CASSERTSGETQYF
TRBV19 | CASSIRNRETDTQYF
TRBV28 | CASSLWSLDRGPGELFF
TRBV28 | CASSSSAGGADTGELFF
TRBV7-8 | CASSHGEGAHDSPLHF
TRBV5-1 | CASSPRQGSGTDTQYF
TRBV7-9 | CASSLGQGNEKLFF
TRBV19 | CASSRTGSLGELFF